Listed below are T cell receptor beta chains from one sample, sequenced in a study of patients with pleural tuberculosis. TCRdb called the reads again in MiXCR, with one record for every CDR3 protein. The table lists about 50,000 distinct CDR3 sequences, under 8.5% of them singletons. These receptors originate from a human donor with pleural tuberculosis. Both conserved end residues are part of each CDR3. A D gene is named only where the DNA matches it firmly. Not every row has a clone size; where given, it reads once, few, many or a size class.

V gene	clone size	J gene	D gene	CDR3 protein	CDR3 DNA
TRBV14	NA	TRBJ2-1	TRBD2	CASSQDPNSGSSYNEQFF	TGTGCCAGCAGCCAAGACCCGAATAGCGGGTCCTCCTACAATGAGCAGTTCTTC
TRBV20-1	many	TRBJ1-6	NA	CGSNSPLHF	TGCGGAAGTAATTCACCCCTCCACTTT
TRBV20-1	many	TRBJ1-2	TRBD1	CSARGDSANYGYTF	TGCAGTGCTAGAGGGGACAGTGCCAACTATGGCTACACCTTC
TRBV6-2/TRBV6-3	many	TRBJ1-2	TRBD1	CASSYLGQVYGYTF	TGTGCCAGCAGTTACCTAGGACAGGTCTATGGCTACACCTTC
TRBV11-2	few	TRBJ2-3	NA	CASSLQGRRTDTQYF	TGTGCCAGCAGCTTACAGGGAAGAAGGACAGATACGCAGTATTTT
TRBV9	NA	TRBJ2-1	TRBD2	CASSVDGAGGNEQFF	TGTGCCAGCAGCGTAGACGGAGCGGGGGGAAATGAGCAGTTCTTC
TRBV4-1	many	TRBJ2-2	TRBD2	CASSQDLGGMNTGELFF	TGCGCCAGCAGCCAAGATCTCGGGGGGATGAACACCGGGGAGCTGTTTTTT
TRBV2	many	TRBJ2-1	NA	CASLGQSSYNEQFF	TGTGCCAGTCTAGGACAGAGCTCCTACAATGAGCAGTTCTTC
TRBV13	NA	TRBJ1-1	NA	CASRFGGTNANTEAFF	TGTGCCAGCAGGTTTGGGGGGACCAATGCGAACACTGAAGCTTTCTTT
TRBV20-1	many	TRBJ1-3	TRBD1	CSARVKGQGSGNTIYF	TGCAGTGCTAGAGTAAAGGGACAGGGTTCTGGAAACACCATATATTTT
TRBV20-1	many	TRBJ1-2	NA	CSAKDGGRVGYTF	TGCAGTGCCAAAGACGGGGGGCGCGTTGGCTACACCTTC
TRBV6-1	many	TRBJ2-3	TRBD2	CASRLAGDTDTQYF	TGTGCCAGCAGACTAGCGGGAGATACAGATACGCAGTATTTT
TRBV4-2	NA	TRBJ2-2	NA	CASSPQVEANTGELFF	TGTGCCAGCAGCCCACAGGTCGAGGCGAACACCGGGGAGCTGTTTTTT
TRBV5-1	many	TRBJ1-4	NA	CASSTGRTNEKLFF	TGCGCCAGCAGCACAGGACGGACGAATGAAAAACTGTTTTTT
TRBV12-3/TRBV12-4	NA	TRBJ1-5	TRBD1	CASSPGGRQPQHF	TGTGCCAGCAGTCCAGGGGGCAGGCAGCCCCAGCATTTT
TRBV12-3/TRBV12-4	few	TRBJ1-2	NA	CASSTIGDRSLSYTF	TGTGCCAGCAGTACTATAGGAGACAGGAGCCTGAGCTACACCTTC
TRBV20-1	many	TRBJ2-3	TRBD2	CSANLAGVLRYF	TGCAGTGCTAATCTAGCGGGAGTTTTGCGGTATTTT
TRBV2	many	TRBJ1-5	NA	CASQNGRTQPQHF	TGTGCCAGCCAAAACGGAAGAACTCAGCCCCAGCATTTT
TRBV20-1	many	TRBJ1-5	NA	CSAIRDGNQPQHF	TGCAGTGCTATCCGGGACGGCAATCAGCCCCAGCATTTT
TRBV20-1	many	TRBJ1-5	NA	CSAGRKGSQPQHF	TGCAGTGCTGGGAGAAAAGGGTCTCAGCCCCAGCATTTT
TRBV20-1	many	TRBJ1-6	NA	CSASDTNNSPLHF	TGCAGTGCTAGCGACACGAACAATTCACCCCTCCACTTT
TRBV11-2	NA	TRBJ1-2	NA	CASSPREGTYGYTF	TGTGCCAGCAGCCCCCGCGAGGGAACCTATGGCTACACCTTC
TRBV4-2	many	TRBJ2-1	TRBD2	CASSQSQGAGEGEQFF	TGTGCCAGCAGCCAAAGTCAGGGAGCGGGAGAGGGTGAGCAGTTCTTC
TRBV11-1	many	TRBJ2-1	NA	CASSFGTSNPYNEQFF	TGTGCCAGCAGCTTTGGGACTTCGAACCCCTACAATGAGCAGTTCTTC
TRBV19	many	TRBJ2-1	NA	CASGRMGLAPHEQFF	TGTGCCAGTGGAAGAATGGGCCTTGCCCCCCATGAGCAGTTCTTC
TRBV4-1	medium-sized	TRBJ1-1	TRBD1	CASSVRQGEAPEAFF	TGCGCCAGCAGCGTCCGACAGGGGGAGGCCCCTGAAGCTTTCTTT
TRBV6-2/TRBV6-3	many	TRBJ2-4	NA	CASEEALAKNIQYF	TGTGCCAGCGAGGAAGCCCTAGCCAAAAACATTCAGTACTTC
TRBV6-1	many	TRBJ2-1	TRBD2	CASSPGTSVNEQFF	TGTGCCAGCAGCCCCGGGACTAGCGTCAATGAGCAGTTCTTC
TRBV29-1	many	TRBJ2-1	TRBD2	CSVEDGLSGRANEQFF	TGCAGCGTTGAAGACGGGCTCAGCGGGAGAGCCAATGAGCAGTTCTTC
TRBV15	many	TRBJ1-5	NA	CATSRDGTSNQPQHF	TGTGCCACCAGCAGAGATGGGACAAGCAATCAGCCCCAGCATTTT
TRBV20-1	many	TRBJ2-1	TRBD2	CSASPGLADYNEQFF	TGCAGTGCTAGCCCCGGACTAGCGGACTACAATGAGCAGTTCTTC
TRBV10-3	many	TRBJ2-1	TRBD2	CAISELAGGNEQFF	TGTGCCATCAGTGAACTAGCGGGAGGCAATGAGCAGTTCTTC
TRBV7-6	few	TRBJ2-3	NA	CASSFGDSTDTQYF	TGTGCCAGCAGCTTTGGCGACAGCACAGATACGCAGTATTTT
TRBV25-1	many	TRBJ2-7	NA	CASGEMGRNEQYF	TGTGCCAGCGGTGAAATGGGGCGGAACGAGCAGTACTTC
TRBV5-1	NA	TRBJ1-2	NA	CASSLETPGGYTF	TGCGCCAGCAGCTTAGAGACTCCGGGAGGCTACACCTTC
TRBV7-3	many	TRBJ2-1	NA	CASSLRADLSYNEQFF	TGTGCCAGCAGCTTAAGGGCGGATCTCTCCTACAATGAGCAGTTCTTC
TRBV2	many	TRBJ1-1	NA	CASLPSHMNTEAFF	TGTGCCAGCCTCCCGAGTCACATGAACACTGAAGCTTTCTTT
TRBV6-2/TRBV6-3	many	TRBJ1-6	NA	CASSYPADGGINSPLHF	TGTGCCAGCAGTTACCCAGCGGACGGCGGTATTAATTCACCCCTCCACTTT
TRBV29-1	few	TRBJ1-1	NA	CSVEIGKEIIEAFF	TGCAGCGTTGAAATAGGGAAGGAGATCATTGAAGCTTTCTTT
TRBV20-1	many	TRBJ1-2	TRBD1	CSARDTTGANYGYTF	TGCAGTGCTAGAGATACGACAGGGGCTAACTATGGCTACACCTTC